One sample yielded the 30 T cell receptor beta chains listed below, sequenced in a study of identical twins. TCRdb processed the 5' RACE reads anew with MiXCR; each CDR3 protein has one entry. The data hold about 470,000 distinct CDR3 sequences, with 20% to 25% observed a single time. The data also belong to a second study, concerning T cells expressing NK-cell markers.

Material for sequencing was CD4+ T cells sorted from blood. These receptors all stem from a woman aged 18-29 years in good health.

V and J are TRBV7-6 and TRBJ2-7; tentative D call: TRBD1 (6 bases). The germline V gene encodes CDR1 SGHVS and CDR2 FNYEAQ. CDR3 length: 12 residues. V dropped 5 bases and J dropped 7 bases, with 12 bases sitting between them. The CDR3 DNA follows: TGTGCCAGCAGCCTAAGACAGGAGGAGCAGTACTTC. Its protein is CASSLRQEEQYF. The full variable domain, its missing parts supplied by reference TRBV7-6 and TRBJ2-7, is GAGVSQSPRYKVTKRGQDVALRCDPISGHVSLYWYRQALGQGPEFLTYFNYEAQQDKSGLPNDRFSAERPEGSISTLTIQRTEQRDSAMYRCASSLRQEEQYFGPGTRLTVT.

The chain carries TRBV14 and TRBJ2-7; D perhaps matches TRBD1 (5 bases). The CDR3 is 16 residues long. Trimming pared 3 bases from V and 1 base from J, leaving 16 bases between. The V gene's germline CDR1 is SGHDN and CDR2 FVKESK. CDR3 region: CASSHRLQGTSYEQYF. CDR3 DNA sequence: TGTGCCAGCAGCCACAGGCTCCAGGGTACTTCCTACGAGCAGTACTTC.

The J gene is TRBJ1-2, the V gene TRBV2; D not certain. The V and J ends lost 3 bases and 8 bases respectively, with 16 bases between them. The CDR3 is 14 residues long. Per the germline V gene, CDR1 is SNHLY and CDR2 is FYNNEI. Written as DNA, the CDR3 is TGTGCCAGCAGTGACCAGGTGATGATATCCGGCTACACCTTC. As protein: CASSDQVMISGYTF.

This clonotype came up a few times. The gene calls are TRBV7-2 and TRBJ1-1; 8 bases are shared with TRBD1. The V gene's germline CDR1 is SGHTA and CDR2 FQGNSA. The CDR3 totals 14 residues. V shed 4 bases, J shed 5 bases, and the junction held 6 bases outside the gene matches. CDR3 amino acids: CASSYQGARTEAFF. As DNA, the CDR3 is TGTGCCAGCAGCTATCAGGGGGCGCGAACTGAAGCTTTCTTT.

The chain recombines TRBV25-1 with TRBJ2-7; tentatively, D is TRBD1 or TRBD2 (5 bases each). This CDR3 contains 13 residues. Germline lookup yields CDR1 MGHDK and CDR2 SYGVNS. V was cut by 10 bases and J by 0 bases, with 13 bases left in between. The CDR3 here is CAIQDFNSYEQYF. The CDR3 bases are TGTGCCATACAGGACTTCAACTCCTACGAGCAGTACTTC.

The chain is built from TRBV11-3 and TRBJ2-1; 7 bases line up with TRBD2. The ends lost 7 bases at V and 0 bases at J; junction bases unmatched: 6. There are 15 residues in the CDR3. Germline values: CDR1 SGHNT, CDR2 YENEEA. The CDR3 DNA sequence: TGTGCCAGCACCATAGCGGGTAGCTCCTACAATGAGCAGTTCTTC. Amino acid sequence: CASTIAGSSYNEQFF.

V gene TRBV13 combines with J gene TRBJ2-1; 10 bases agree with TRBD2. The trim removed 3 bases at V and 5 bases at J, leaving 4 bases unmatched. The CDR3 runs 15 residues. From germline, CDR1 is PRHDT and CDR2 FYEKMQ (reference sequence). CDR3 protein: CASSFRTSGDNEQFF. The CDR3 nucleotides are TGTGCCAGCAGCTTCAGGACTAGCGGAGACAATGAGCAGTTCTTC.

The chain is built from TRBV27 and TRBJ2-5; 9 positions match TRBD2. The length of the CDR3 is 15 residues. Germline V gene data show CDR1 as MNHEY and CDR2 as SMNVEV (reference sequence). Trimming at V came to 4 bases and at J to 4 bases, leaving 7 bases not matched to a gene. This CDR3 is CASSSYSGRSETQYF. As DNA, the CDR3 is TGTGCCAGCAGTTCGTACAGCGGGAGGTCAGAGACCCAGTACTTC.

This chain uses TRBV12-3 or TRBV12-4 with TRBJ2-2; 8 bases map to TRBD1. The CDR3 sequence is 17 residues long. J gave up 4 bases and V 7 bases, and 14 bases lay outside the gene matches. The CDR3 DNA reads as TGTGCCAGCAATTCAGGGGGCGGCCGAATCTTCACCGGGGAGCTGTTTTTT. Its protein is CASNSGGGRIFTGELFF.

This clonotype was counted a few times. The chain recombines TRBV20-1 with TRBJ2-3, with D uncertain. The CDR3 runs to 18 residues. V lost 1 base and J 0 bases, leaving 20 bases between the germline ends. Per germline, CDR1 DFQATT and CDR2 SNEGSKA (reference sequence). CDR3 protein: CSARVPAPHLRSTDTQYF. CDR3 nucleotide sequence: TGCAGTGCTAGAGTCCCGGCCCCGCACCTACGTAGCACAGATACGCAGTATTTT.

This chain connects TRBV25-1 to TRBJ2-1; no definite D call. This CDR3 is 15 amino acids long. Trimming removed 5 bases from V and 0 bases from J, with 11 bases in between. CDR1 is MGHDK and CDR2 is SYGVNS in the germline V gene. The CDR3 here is CASSSTSSSYNEQFF. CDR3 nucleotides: TGTGCCAGCAGTTCCACCTCGAGCTCCTACAATGAGCAGTTCTTC.

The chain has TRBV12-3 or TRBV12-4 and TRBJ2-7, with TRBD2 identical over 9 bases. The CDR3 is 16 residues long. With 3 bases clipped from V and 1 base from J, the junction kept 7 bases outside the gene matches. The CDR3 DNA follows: TGTGCCAGCAGTTTTACCTCGCTAGCGGGGTCCTACGAGCAGTACTTC. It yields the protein CASSFTSLAGSYEQYF.

In DNA form, the CDR3 reads TGTGCCAGCAGCGGAAGCACTTCCGGGAGAGCCTACGAGCAGTACTTC. Translated, it gives CASSGSTSGRAYEQYF. This rearrangement joins TRBV9 to TRBJ2-7, with a weak D call TRBD2 (6 bases). CDR1 is SGDLS and CDR2 is YYNGEE in the germline V gene. With 3 bases removed from V and 2 bases from J, the gap between germline ends came to 18 bases. The CDR3 sequence is 16 residues long.

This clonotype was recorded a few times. The CDR3 nucleotides read TGCAGTGCTGGGGATAGCAATCAGCCCCAGCATTTT. Translating gives CSAGDSNQPQHF. The rearrangement links TRBV20-1 to TRBJ1-5, with D uncertain. This CDR3 is 12 amino acids long. V lost 5 bases and J lost 0, with 5 bases in between. Per germline, CDR1 DFQATT and CDR2 SNEGSKA (reference sequence).

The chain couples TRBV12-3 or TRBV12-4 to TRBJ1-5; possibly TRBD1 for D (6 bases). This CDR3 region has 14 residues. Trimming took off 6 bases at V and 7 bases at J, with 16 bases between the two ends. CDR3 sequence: CASRDTGSGQPQHF. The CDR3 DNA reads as TGTGCCAGCAGGGACACAGGGAGCGGGCAGCCCCAGCATTTT.

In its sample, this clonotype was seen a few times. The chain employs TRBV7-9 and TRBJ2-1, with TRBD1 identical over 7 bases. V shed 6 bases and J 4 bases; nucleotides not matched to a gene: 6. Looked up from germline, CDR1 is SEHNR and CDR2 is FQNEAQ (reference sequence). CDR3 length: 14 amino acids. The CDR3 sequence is CASRDRQGYNEQFF. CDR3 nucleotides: TGTGCCAGCAGGGATCGACAGGGATACAATGAGCAGTTCTTC.

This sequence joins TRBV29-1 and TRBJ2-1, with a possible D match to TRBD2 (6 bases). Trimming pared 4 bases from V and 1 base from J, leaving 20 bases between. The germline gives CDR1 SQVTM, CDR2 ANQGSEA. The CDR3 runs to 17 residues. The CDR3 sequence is CSVVAPGEGQSYNEQFF. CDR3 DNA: TGCAGCGTTGTAGCCCCGGGAGAAGGTCAGTCCTACAATGAGCAGTTCTTC.

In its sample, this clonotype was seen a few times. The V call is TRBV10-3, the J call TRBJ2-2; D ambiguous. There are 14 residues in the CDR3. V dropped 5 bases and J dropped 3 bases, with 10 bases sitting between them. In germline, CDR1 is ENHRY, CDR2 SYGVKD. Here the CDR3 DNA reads TGTGCCATCAGTAAGACGGCAGACACCGGGGAGCTGTTTTTT. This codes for CAISKTADTGELFF.

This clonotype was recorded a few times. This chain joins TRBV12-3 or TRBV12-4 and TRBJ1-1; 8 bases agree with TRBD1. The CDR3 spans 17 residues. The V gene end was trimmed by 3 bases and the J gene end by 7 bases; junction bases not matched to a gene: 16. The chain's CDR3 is CASSFFPLEQGAFEAFF. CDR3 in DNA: TGTGCCAGCAGTTTTTTTCCCCTAGAGCAGGGGGCGTTTGAAGCTTTCTTT.

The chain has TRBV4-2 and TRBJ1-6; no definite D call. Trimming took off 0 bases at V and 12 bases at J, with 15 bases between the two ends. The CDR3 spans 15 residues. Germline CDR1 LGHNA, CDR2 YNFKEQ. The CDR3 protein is CASSQDRSSEGPLHF. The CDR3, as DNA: TGTGCCAGCAGCCAAGATAGGTCGTCTGAAGGACCCCTCCACTTT.

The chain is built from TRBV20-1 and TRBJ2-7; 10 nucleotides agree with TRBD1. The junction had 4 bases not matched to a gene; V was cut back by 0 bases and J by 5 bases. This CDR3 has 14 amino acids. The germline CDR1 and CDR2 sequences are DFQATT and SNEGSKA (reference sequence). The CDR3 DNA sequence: TGCAGTGCTAGAGATGGACAGGGGGGCGACGAGCAGTACTTC. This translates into CSARDGQGGDEQYF.

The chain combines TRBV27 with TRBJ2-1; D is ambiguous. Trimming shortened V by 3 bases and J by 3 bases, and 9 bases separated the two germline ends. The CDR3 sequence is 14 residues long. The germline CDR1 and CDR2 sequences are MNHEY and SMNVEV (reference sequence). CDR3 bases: TGTGCCAGCAGTTTCTCAAGAGGCTACAATGAGCAGTTCTTC. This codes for CASSFSRGYNEQFF.

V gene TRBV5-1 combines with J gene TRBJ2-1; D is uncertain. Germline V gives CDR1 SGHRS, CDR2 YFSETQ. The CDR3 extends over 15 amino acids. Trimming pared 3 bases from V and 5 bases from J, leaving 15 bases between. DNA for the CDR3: TGCGCCAGCAGCTCTGGACCGGGCCTAAACAATGAGCAGTTCTTC. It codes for CASSSGPGLNNEQFF.

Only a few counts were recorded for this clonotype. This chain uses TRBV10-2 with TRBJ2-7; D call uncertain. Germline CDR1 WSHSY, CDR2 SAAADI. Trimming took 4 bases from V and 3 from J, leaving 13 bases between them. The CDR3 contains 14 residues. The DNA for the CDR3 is TGCGCCAGCAGTGTTTTTAGGCGAAGCTACGAGCAGTACTTC. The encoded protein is CASSVFRRSYEQYF.

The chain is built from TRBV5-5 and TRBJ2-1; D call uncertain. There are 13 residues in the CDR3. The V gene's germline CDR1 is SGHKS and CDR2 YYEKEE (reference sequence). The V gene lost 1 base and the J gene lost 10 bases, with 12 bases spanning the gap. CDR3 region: CASSLPSTREQFF. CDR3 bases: TGTGCCAGCAGCTTGCCTTCAACGAGAGAGCAGTTCTTC.

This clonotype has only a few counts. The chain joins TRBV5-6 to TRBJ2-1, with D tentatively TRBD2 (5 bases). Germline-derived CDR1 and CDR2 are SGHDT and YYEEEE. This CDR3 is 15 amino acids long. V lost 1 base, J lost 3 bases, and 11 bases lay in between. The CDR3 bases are TGTGCCAGCAGCTTGAGGAGGCTCAACTACAATGAGCAGTTCTTC. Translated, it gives CASSLRRLNYNEQFF.

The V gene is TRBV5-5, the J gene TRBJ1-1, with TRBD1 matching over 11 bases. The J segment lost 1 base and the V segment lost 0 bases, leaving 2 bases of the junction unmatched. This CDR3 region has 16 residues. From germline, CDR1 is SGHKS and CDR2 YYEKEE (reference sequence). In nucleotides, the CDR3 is TGTGCCAGCAGCTTGGGGGGGACAGGGGGGAACACTGAAGCTTTCTTT. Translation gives CASSLGGTGGNTEAFF. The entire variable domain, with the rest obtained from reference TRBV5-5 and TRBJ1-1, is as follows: DAGVTQSPTHLIKTRGQQVTLRCSPISGHKSVSWYQQVLGQGPQFIFQYYEKEERGRGNFPDRFSARQFPNYSSELNVNALLLGDSALYLCASSLGGTGGNTEAFFGQGTRLTVV.

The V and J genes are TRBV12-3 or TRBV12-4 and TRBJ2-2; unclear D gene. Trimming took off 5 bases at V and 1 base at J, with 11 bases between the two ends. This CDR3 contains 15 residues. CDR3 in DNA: TGTGCCAGCAGTCCCCGGACGGGGAACACCGGGGAGCTGTTTTTT. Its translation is CASSPRTGNTGELFF.

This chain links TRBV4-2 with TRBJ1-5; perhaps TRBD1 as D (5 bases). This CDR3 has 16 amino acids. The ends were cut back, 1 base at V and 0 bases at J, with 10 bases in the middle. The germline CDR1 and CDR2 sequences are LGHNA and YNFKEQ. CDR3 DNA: TGTGCCAGCAGCCAAGGGGACCAAAATAGCAATCAGCCCCAGCATTTT. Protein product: CASSQGDQNSNQPQHF.

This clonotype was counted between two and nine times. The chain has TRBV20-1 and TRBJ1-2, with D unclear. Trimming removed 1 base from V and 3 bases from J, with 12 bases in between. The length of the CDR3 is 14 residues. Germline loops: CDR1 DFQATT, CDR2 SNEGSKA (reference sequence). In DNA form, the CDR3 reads TGCAGTGCTAGAGCTAACTCCCCTGACTATGGCTACACCTTC. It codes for CSARANSPDYGYTF.